This record concerns one TCR beta chain sequence. Its antigen remains unknown. This sample stems from a study of cytotoxic CD8 clonotypes in ibrutinib-treated CLL. Study-level background: Complete response was seen in 2 patients and partial in approximately 25; some 12 progressed and roughly 15 stayed remitted after a median approximately 70 months. Study-wide results and limits: Once treatment began, public clonotypes, which were uncommon, contracted or stayed stable.

Cryopreserved PBMCs provided about 2 micrograms of genomic DNA for the TCR beta libraries. TCRdb keeps only in-frame clones here, not all; method: immunoSEQ multiplex PCR. The data contain 150,000 or so clones, roughly 83% of them singletons. The CDR3 is 14 residues long. Germline V gene sequence: CDR1 SNHLY, CDR2 FYNNEI. V was cut by 5 bases and J by 3 bases, with 13 bases left in between. The V and J genes are TRBV2 and TRBJ1-2; no clear D gene. The sequence derives from a human donor with chronic lymphocytic leukemia. The sample in question was PBMCs, obtained after 12 months of ibrutinib treatment. The CDR3 loop reads CASSRTGRDYGYTF. CDR3 bases: TGTGCCAGCAGTCGAACGGGTCGGGACTATGGCTACACCTTC.